The present T cell receptor (beta chain) was sequenced within a study of cytomegalovirus exposure and HLA in healthy donors. Findings of the study overall: Certain indistinguishable V segments, among them TRBV6-2 and TRBV6-3, were excluded. Reportedly, diagnosis of cytomegalovirus status by the classifier showed high specificity and sensitivity. The dataset shows that most TCR sequences were rare, while some public TCRs occurred in many donors.

It was with 60 Vbeta and 13 Jbeta primers that the PCR ran. Sequencing was performed with immunoSEQ multiplex PCR; in TCRdb, only in-frame clones are kept and a portion is missing. This table holds around 20,000 clones, roughly 70% found once. Trimming cost V 9 bases and J 7 bases; bases outside gene matches: 14. CDR3 length: 16 residues. Germline V lookup: CDR1 WNHNN, CDR2 SYGVQD (reference sequence). Comment on this clone: Its target is not known.

Sequences were obtained from PBMCs. This sequence was found in a young man in good health and CMV-seronegative. The rearrangement uses TRBV10-1 and TRBJ2-2, with 10 positions matching TRBD2. The CDR3 DNA reads as TGCGCCAGGCTAGGGCTAGCGGGAGAAGGCGGCGGGGAGCTGTTTTTT. This gives the protein CARLGLAGEGGGELFF.